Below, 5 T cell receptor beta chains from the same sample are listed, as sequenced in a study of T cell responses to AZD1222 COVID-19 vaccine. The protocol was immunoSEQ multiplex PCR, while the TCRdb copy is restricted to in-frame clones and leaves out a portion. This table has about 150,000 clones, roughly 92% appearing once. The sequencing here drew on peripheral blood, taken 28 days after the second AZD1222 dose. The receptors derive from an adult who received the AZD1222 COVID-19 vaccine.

The CDR3: CASTPLADSASTNEKLFF. The DNA for the CDR3 is TGTGCCAGCACCCCTTTGGCGGACAGCGCCTCAACTAATGAAAAACTGTTTTTT. The chain links TRBV7-9 to TRBJ1-4; D perhaps matches TRBD1 (6 bases). V gave up 7 bases and J gave up 0 bases, with 21 bases separating them. The germline CDR1 and CDR2 sequences are SEHNR and FQNEAQ (reference sequence). The CDR3 length is 18 residues.

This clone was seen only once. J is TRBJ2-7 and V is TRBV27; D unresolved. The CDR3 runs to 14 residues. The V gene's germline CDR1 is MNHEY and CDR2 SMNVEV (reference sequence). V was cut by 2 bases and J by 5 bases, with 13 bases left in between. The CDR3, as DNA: TGTGCCAGCAGTTTAGTGAACGCATACGACGAGCAGTACTTC. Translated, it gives CASSLVNAYDEQYF.

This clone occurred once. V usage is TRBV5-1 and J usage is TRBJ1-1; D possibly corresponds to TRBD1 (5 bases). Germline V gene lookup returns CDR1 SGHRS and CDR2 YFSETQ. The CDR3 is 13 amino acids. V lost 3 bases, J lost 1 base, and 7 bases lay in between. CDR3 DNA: TGCGCCAGCAGCTCCCAGGGGAACACTGAAGCTTTCTTT. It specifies CASSSQGNTEAFF. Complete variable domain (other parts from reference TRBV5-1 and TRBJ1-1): KAGVTQTPRYLIKTRGQQVTLSCSPISGHRSVSWYQQTPGQGLQFLFEYFSETQRNKGNFPGRFSGRQFSNSRSEMNVSTLELGDSALYLCASSSQGNTEAFFGQGTRLTVV.

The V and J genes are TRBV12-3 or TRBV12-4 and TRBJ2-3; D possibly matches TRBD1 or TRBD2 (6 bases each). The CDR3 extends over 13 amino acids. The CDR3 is CVTRGQGTDTQYF. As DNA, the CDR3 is TGTGTCACACGGGGGCAGGGGACAGATACGCAGTATTTT.

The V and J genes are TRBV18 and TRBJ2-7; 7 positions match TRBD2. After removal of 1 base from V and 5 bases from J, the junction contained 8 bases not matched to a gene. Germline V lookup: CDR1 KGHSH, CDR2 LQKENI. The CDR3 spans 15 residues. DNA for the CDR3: TGTGCCAGCTCACCACTGCCGCGGGAGCAAAACGAGCAGTACTTC. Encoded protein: CASSPLPREQNEQYF.